The subject of this entry is one T cell receptor beta chain. Its antigen is undetermined. This specimen comes from a study of cytomegalovirus exposure and HLA in healthy donors. Study-wide points: Rarity held for most TCR sequences, but there were some public TCRs that occurred in many donors. Reportedly, a later analysis found an Asian-associated ancestry cluster had fewer N-insertions than the roughly 700-donor mean. Some V segments, TRBV6-2 and TRBV6-3 among them, were indistinguishable and were therefore excluded.

Germline assignment: CDR1 SGHDN and CDR2 FVKESK. The V segment lost 0 bases and the J segment 1 base; nucleotides outside the gene matches: 1. CDR3 length: 15 residues. The PCR contained 60 Vbeta and 13 Jbeta primers. Generated by immunoSEQ multiplex PCR, the TCRdb table keeps only in-frame clones and is missing some. Its listing shows tens of thousands of clones. This TCR was sampled from a woman in her twenties or thirties in good health and CMV-seronegative. Source material: PBMCs. V gene TRBV14 combines with J gene TRBJ1-1; 8 bases fit TRBD1. The CDR3 loop is CASSQEDRANTEAFF. The CDR3 DNA follows: TGTGCCAGCAGCCAAGAGGACAGGGCGAACACTGAAGCTTTCTTT.